Here is one T cell receptor beta chain with its context. Antigen unknown. The CDR3 is 13 residues long. Germline CDR1 and CDR2: SGHRS and YFSETQ. The V segment lost 7 bases and the J segment 2 bases; nucleotides outside the gene matches: 4. The source of the sample is a study of T cell responses to AZD1222 COVID-19 vaccine. Whole-study results and caveats: Sampling that yielded the repertoires occurred only after the peak T cell response.

Second-dose groups at about 4 or about 12 weeks were pooled. TCRdb keeps only in-frame clones here, not all; method: immunoSEQ multiplex PCR. In the table there are 75,000 to 85,000 clones, 90% of which are singletons. This chain links TRBV5-1 with TRBJ2-5; 8 bases are a match to TRBD2. This TCR was sampled from an adult who received the AZD1222 COVID-19 vaccine. Here the sequenced sample was peripheral blood, taken 28 days after the second AZD1222 dose. In DNA, the CDR3 is TGCGCCAGCGGAGCGGGGGCGCAAGAGACCCAGTACTTC. It specifies CASGAGAQETQYF.